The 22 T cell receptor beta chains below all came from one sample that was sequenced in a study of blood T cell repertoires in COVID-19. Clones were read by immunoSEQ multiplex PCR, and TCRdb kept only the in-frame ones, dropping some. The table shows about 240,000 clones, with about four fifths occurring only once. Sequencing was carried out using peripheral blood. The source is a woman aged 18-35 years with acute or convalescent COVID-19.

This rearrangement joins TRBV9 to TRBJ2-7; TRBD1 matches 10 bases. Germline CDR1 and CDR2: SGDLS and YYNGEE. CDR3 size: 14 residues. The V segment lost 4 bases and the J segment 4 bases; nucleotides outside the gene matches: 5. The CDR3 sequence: CASSPGTGAYEQYF. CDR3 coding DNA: TGTGCCAGCAGCCCCGGGACAGGGGCTTACGAGCAGTACTTC.

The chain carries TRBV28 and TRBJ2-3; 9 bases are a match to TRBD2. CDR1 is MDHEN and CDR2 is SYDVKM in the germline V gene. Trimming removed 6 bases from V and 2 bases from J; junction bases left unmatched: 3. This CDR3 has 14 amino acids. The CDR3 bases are TGTGCCAGCAGGTCTAGCGGGACCACAGATACGCAGTATTTT. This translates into CASRSSGTTDTQYF. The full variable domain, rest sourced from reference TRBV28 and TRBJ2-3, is DVKVTQSSRYLVKRTGEKVFLECVQDMDHENMFWYRQDPGLGLRLIYFSYDVKMKEKGDIPEGYSVSREKKERFSLILESASTNQTSMYLCASRSSGTTDTQYFGPGTRLTVL.

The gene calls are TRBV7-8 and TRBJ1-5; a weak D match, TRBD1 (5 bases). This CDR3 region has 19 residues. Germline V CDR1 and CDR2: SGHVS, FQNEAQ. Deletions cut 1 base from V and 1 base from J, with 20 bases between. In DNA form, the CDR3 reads TGTGCCAGCAGCTTAGGGCAGGGATTGGCCTTGGGAAGCAATCAGCCCCAGCATTTT. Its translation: CASSLGQGLALGSNQPQHF.

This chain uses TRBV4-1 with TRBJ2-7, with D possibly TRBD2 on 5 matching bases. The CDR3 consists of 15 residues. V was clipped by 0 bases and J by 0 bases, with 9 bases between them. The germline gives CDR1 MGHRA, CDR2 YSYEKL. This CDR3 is CASSQDGGHSYEQYF. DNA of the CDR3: TGCGCCAGCAGCCAAGATGGCGGGCACTCCTACGAGCAGTACTTC.

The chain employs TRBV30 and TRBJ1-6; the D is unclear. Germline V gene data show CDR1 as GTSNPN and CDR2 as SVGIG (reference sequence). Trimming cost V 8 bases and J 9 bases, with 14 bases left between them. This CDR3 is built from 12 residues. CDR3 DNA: TGTGCCGGTCAGAGGGAGTCTTCACCCCTCCACTTT. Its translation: CAGQRESSPLHF.

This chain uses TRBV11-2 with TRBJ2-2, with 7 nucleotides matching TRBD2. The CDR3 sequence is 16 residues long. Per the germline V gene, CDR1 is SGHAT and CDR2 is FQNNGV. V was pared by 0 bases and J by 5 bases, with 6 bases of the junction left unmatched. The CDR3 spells CASSLDRLAGTGELFF. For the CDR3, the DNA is TGTGCCAGCAGCTTAGACAGACTAGCTGGGACCGGGGAGCTGTTTTTT.

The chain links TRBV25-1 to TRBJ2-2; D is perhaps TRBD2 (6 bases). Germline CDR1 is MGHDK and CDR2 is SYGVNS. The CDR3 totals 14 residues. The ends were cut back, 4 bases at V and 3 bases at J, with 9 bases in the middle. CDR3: CASSVGGDTGELFF. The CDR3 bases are TGTGCCAGCAGTGTCGGGGGAGACACCGGGGAGCTGTTTTTT.

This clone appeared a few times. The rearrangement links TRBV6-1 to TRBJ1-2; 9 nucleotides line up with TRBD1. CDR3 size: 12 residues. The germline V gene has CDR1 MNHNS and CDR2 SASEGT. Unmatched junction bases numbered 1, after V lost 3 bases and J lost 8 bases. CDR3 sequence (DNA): TGTGCCAGCAGTGATGGGACAGGGGGCTACACCTTC. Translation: CASSDGTGGYTF.

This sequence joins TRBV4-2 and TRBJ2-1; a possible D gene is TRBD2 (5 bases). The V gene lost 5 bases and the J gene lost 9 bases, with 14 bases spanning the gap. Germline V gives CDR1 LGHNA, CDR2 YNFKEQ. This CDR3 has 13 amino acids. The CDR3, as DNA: TGTGCCAGCAGCGGACTCAATTGGGGTGAGCAGTTCTTC. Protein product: CASSGLNWGEQFF.

For the CDR3, the DNA is TGTGCCAGCAGAACCTCAGGCTCTGGCAATCAGCCCCAGCATTTT. The encoded protein is CASRTSGSGNQPQHF. The chain links TRBV6-5 to TRBJ1-5, with no clear D. Trimming stripped 6 bases from V and 2 bases from J, with 14 bases between. The V gene's germline CDR1 is MNHEY and CDR2 SVGAGI. This CDR3 is 15 amino acids long.

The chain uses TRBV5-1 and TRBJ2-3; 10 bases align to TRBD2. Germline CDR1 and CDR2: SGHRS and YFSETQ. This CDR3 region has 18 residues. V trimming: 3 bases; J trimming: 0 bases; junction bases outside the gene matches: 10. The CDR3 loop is CASSSQPSGRDSTDTQYF. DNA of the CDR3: TGCGCCAGCAGCTCCCAACCTAGCGGGAGAGATAGCACAGATACGCAGTATTTT.

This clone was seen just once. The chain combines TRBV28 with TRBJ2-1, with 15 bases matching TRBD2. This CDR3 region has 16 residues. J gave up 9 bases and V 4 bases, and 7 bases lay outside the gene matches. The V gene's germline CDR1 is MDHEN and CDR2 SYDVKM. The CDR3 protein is CASSYPGLAGGVEQFF. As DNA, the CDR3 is TGTGCCAGCAGTTATCCAGGACTAGCGGGAGGGGTTGAGCAGTTCTTC.

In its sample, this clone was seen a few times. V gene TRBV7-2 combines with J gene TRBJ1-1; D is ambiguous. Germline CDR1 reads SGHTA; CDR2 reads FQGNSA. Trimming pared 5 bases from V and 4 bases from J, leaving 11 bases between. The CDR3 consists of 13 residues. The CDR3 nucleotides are TGTGCCAGCAGCCCTAGGCCCATCACTGAAGCTTTCTTT. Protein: CASSPRPITEAFF.

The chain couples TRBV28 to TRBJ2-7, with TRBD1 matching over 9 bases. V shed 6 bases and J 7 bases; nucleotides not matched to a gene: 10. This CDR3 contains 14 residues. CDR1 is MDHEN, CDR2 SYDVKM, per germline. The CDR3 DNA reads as TGTGCCAGCAGCCGGGAACAGGGGGCATGGGAGCAGTACTTC. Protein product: CASSREQGAWEQYF.

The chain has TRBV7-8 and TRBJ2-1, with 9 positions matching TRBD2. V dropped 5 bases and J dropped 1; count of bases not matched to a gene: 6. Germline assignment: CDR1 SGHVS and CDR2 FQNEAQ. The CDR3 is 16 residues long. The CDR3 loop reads CASSRGLAGSYNEQFF. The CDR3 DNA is TGTGCCAGCAGCCGGGGGCTAGCGGGGTCCTACAATGAGCAGTTCTTC.

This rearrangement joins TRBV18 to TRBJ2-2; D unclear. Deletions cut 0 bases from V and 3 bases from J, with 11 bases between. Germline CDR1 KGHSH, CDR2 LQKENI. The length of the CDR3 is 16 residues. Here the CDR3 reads CASSPPTPRDTGELFF. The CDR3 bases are TGTGCCAGCTCACCACCTACGCCCCGGGACACCGGGGAGCTGTTTTTT.

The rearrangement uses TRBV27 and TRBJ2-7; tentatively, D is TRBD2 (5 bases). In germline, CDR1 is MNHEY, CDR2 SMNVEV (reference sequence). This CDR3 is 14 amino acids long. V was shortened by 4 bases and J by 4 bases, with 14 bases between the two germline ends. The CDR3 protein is CASSSLGSTYEQYF. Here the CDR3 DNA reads TGTGCCAGCAGTTCGTTGGGGAGTACATACGAGCAGTACTTC.

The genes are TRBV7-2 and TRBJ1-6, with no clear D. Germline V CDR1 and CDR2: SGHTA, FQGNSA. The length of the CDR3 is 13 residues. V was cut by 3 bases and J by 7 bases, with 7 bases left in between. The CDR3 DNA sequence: TGTGCCAGCAGCTTGGGCAGCAATTCACCCCTCCACTTT. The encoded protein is CASSLGSNSPLHF. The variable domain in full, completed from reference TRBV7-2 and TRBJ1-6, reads GAGVSQSPSNKVTEKGKDVELRCDPISGHTALYWYRQSLGQGLEFLIYFQGNSAPDKSGLPSDRFSAERTGGSVSTLTIQRTQQEDSAVYLCASSLGSNSPLHFGNGTRLTVT.

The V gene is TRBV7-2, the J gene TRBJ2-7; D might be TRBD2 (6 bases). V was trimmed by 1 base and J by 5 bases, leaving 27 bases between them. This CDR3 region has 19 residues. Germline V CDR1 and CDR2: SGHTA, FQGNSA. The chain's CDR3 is CASSLESITVVAEGNEQYF. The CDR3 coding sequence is TGTGCCAGCAGCTTAGAATCGATTACTGTGGTAGCGGAGGGGAACGAGCAGTACTTC.

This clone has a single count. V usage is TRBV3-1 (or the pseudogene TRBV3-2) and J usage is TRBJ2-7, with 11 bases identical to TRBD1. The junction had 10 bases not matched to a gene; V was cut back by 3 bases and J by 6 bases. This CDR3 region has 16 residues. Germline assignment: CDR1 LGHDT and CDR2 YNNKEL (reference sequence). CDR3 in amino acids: CASSQEGTGGPVEQYF. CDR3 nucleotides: TGTGCCAGCAGCCAGGAGGGGACAGGGGGACCGGTCGAGCAGTACTTC.

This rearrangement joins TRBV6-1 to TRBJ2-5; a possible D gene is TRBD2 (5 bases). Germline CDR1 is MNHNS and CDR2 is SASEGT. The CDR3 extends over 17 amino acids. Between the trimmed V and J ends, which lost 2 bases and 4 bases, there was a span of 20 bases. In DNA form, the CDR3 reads TGTGCCAGCAGTGAAAATCGGGGTTCCTTGATGGGAGAGACCCAGTACTTC. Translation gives CASSENRGSLMGETQYF.

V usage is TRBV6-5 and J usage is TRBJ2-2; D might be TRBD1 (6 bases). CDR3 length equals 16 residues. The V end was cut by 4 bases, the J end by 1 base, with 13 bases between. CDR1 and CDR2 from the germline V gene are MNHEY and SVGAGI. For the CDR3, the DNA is TGTGCCAGCAGTTTAACCGGGACACAGAACACCGGGGAGCTGTTTTTT. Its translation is CASSLTGTQNTGELFF.